The clone carrying this TCR beta chain was recorded only once. Its antigen is as yet unknown. This sample stems from a study of Ad26.COV2.S vaccination and SARS-CoV-2 variants. Study information: Into the muscle, Ad26.COV2.S was dosed once or twice, 56 days apart.

The data were produced by immunoSEQ multiplex PCR, yet TCRdb's version contains in-frame clones alone and is incomplete. The profile shows approximately 300,000 clones, about 86% of them singletons. Documented treatment: about 20 received Ad26.COV2.S at low or high dose, single or two shots; five or six received placebo; per-sample allocation not given. Sample collection was performed on day 63 after the first vaccine or placebo injection. Findings and caveats of the study: A substantial breadth of spike-specific CD8+ and CD4+ T cell responses after vaccination has been reported. Recipients of either vaccine or placebo displayed similar breadth of non-spike TCRs.

The CDR3 spans 14 residues. The V gene's germline CDR1 is LNHDA and CDR2 SQIVND (reference sequence). Trimming left V 6 bases short and J 2 bases short, with 11 bases between. The source is a person aged 18-60 years who received the Ad26.COV2.S COVID-19 vaccine or a placebo. The sample in question was peripheral blood, obtained in a trial of Ad26.COV2.S vaccine versus placebo. V is TRBV19 and J is TRBJ1-3; weak D call: TRBD1 (5 bases). CDR3 bases: TGTGCCAGTAGAATGCCGGGGCCTGGAAACACCATATATTTT. Protein product: CASRMPGPGNTIYF.